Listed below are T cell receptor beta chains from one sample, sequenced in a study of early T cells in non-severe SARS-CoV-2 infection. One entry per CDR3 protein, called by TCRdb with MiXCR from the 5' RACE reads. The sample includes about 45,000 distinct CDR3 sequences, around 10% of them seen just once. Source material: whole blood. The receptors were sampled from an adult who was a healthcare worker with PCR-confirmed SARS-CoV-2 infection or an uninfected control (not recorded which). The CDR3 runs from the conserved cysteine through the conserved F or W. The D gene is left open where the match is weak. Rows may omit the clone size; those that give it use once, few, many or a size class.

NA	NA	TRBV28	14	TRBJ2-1	CASRKRSSYNEQFF	TGTGCCAGCAGAAAACGGAGCTCCTACAATGAGCAGTTCTTC
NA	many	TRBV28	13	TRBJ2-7	CASSRGLGYEQYF	TGTGCCAGCAGTCGGGGACTCGGCTACGAGCAGTACTTC
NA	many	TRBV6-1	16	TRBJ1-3	CASSAIGGTAGNTIYF	TGTGCCAGCAGTGCCATCGGGGGTACCGCTGGAAACACCATATATTTT
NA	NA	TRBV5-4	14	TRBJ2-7	CASSLEAGPYEQYF	TGTGCCAGCAGCTTGGAAGCAGGTCCCTACGAGCAGTACTTC
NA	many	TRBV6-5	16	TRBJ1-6	CASSYSSAGTGSPLHF	TGTGCCAGCAGTTACTCGAGTGCCGGAACGGGTTCACCCCTCCACTTT
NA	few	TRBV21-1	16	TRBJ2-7	CASSKSVGDTTYEQYF	TGTGCCAGCAGCAAAAGCGTCGGGGACACAACCTACGAGCAGTACTTC
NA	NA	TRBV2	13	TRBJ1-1	CASSQPRITEAFF	TGTGCCAGCAGCCAACCGAGAATCACTGAAGCTTTCTTT
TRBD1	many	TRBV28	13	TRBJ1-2	CASSRDRAADYTF	TGTGCCAGCAGTCGTGACAGGGCTGCTGACTACACCTTC
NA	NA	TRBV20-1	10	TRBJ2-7	CSARTERQYF	TGCAGTGCTCGGACAGAGAGGCAGTACTTC
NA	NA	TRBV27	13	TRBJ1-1	CASSPLPNTEAFF	TGTGCCAGCAGTCCCCTTCCGAACACTGAAGCTTTCTTT
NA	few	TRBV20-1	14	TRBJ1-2	CSARGQEVNYGYTF	TGCAGTGCTAGGGGACAAGAAGTCAACTATGGCTACACCTTC
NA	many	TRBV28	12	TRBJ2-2	CASGPFAGELFF	TGTGCCAGCGGTCCCTTCGCCGGGGAGCTGTTTTTT
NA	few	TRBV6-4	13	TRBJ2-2	CASSLSNTGELFF	TGTGCCAGCAGTTTGTCGAACACCGGGGAGCTGTTTTTT